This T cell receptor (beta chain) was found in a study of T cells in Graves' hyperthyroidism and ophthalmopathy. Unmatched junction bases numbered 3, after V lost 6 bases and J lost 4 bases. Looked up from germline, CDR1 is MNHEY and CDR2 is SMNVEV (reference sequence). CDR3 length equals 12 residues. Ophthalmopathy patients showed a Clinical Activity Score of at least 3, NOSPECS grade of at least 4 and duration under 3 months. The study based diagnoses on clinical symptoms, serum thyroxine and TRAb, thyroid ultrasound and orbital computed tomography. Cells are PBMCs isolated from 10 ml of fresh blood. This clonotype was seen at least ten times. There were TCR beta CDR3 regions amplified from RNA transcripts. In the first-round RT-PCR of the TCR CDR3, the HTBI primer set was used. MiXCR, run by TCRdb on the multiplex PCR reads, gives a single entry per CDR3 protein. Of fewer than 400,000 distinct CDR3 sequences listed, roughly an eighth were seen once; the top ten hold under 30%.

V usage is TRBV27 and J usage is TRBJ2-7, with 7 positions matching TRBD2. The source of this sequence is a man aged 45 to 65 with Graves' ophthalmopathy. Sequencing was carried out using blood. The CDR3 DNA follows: TGTGCCAGCAGGCGGGAGAGGTACGAGCAGTACTTC. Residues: CASRRERYEQYF.